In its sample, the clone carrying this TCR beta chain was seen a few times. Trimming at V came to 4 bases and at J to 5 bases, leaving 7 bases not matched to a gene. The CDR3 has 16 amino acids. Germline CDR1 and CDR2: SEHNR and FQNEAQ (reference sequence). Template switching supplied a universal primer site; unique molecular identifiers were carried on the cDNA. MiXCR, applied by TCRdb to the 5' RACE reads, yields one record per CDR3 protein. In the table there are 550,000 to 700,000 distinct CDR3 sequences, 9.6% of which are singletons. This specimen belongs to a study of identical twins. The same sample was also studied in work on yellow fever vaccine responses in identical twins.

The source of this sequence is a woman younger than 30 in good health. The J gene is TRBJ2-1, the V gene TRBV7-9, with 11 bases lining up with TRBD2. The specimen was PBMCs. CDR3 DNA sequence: TGTGCCAGCAGCTCCTTAGCGGGGGGGCGTAACAATGAGCAGTTCTTC. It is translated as CASSSLAGGRNNEQFF.